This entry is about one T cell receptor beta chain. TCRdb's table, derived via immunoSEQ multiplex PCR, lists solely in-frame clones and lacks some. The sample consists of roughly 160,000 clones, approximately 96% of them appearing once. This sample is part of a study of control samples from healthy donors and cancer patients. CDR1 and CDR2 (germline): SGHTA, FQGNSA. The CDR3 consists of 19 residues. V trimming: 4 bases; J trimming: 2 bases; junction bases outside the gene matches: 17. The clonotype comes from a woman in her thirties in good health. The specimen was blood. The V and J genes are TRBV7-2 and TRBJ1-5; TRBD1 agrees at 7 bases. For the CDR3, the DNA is TGTGCCAGCAGCTCCCCTAAGGGCCTGAGGACAGGTGGCAATCAGCCCCAGCATTTT. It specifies CASSSPKGLRTGGNQPQHF.